Sequencing of this T cell receptor (beta chain) was carried out in a study of response to subunit inactivated influenza vaccine. TCRdb called the RT-PCR reads again in MiXCR, with one record for every CDR3 protein. Among a few hundred thousand distinct CDR3 sequences listed, about 11% were seen once. Germline V gene lookup returns CDR1 LGHDT and CDR2 YNNKEL (reference sequence). Trimming took 0 bases from V and 8 from J, leaving 16 bases between them. The CDR3 length is 15 residues. This sample was shared with a second study, whose subject was T cells expressing NK-cell markers. Per that study: It was by 5'RACE template switching with UMIs that TCR beta cDNA was made.

The chain links TRBV3-1 to TRBJ1-2; D remains ambiguous. Sequences were derived from PBMCs from blood, sampled on the day of vaccination. The sequence came from a man aged 50 or older who received an inactivated influenza vaccine. CDR3 amino acids: CASSQDFFPLGGYTF. CDR3 sequence (DNA): TGTGCCAGCAGCCAAGATTTCTTTCCTCTCGGGGGCTACACCTTC.